Listed here are 10 T cell receptor beta chains from one sample, sequenced in a study of cytomegalovirus exposure and HLA in healthy donors. This PCR relied on a set of 60 Vbeta primers and 13 Jbeta primers. Clones were sequenced by immunoSEQ multiplex PCR, and TCRdb holds only the in-frame ones, with some missing. Among about 140,000 clones listed, approximately 70% were seen once. Sequencing was done on a sample of PBMCs. These receptors were taken from an older woman in good health and CMV-seropositive.

The gene calls are TRBV7-9 and TRBJ1-3; maybe TRBD1 (6 bases). The CDR3 runs to 14 residues. Trimming took 3 bases from V and 8 from J, leaving 14 bases between them. Germline values: CDR1 SEHNR, CDR2 FQNEAQ (reference sequence). CDR3 region: CASSFGGLGDTIYF. The CDR3 region has the DNA TGTGCCAGCAGCTTCGGGGGGCTAGGAGACACCATATATTTT.

This clone was recorded a few times. A read error may produce the germline difference seen at one junction end. The gene calls are TRBV5-4 and TRBJ2-6; D might be TRBD2 (5 bases). The CDR3 length is 16 residues. Germline lookup yields CDR1 SGHNT and CDR2 YYREEE (reference sequence). CDR3 amino acids: CASSPDWSSGANVLTF. The CDR3 bases are TGCGCCAGCAGCCCGGACTGGAGCTCTGGGGCCAACGTCCTGACTTTC.

The chain uses TRBV6-6 and TRBJ2-7, with 10 bases that match TRBD2. Losses at the gene ends were 6 bases for V and 0 bases for J; bases not matched to a gene: 8. This CDR3 is 16 amino acids long. Germline CDR1 and CDR2: MNHNY and SVGAGI (reference sequence). The CDR3 protein is CASRQPGLANSYEQYF. In nucleotides, the CDR3 is TGTGCCAGCAGGCAACCGGGACTAGCGAACTCCTACGAGCAGTACTTC.

V gene TRBV15 combines with J gene TRBJ2-1; 12 bases match TRBD2. This CDR3 region has 16 residues. The trim removed 3 bases at V and 4 bases at J, leaving 4 bases unmatched. From germline, CDR1 is LNHNV and CDR2 YYDKDF (reference sequence). The CDR3 spells CATSSRGLAGYNEQFF. The CDR3 DNA reads as TGTGCCACCAGCAGCCGAGGACTAGCGGGGTACAATGAGCAGTTCTTC. Full variable domain (rest looked up from reference TRBV15 and TRBJ2-1): DAMVIQNPRYQVTQFGKPVTLSCSQTLNHNVMYWYQQKSSQAPKLLFHYYDKDFNNEADTPDNFQSRRPNTSFCFLDIRSPGLGDTAMYLCATSSRGLAGYNEQFFGPGTRLTVL.

About this clone itself: As the CDR3 is not closed by the conserved phenylalanine or tryptophan, this likely results from a read error. The DNA is left out, because the CDR3 cannot be placed on it with certainty; the CDR3 is given as TCRdb lists it. The J gene is TRBJ1-2, the V gene TRBV29-1; the DNA was not used to check the table's D call, TRBD1. The CDR3 is 9 amino acids in total, end residues counted. CDR1 and CDR2 (germline): SQVTM, ANQGSEA. Here the CDR3 reads CSATLQGFI.

On this clone: This sample also contains other DNA sequences that code for the same CDR3. The CDR3 sequence is CASSRQGPSGNTIYF. The CDR3 bases are TGTGCCAGCAGCCGCCAGGGGCCCTCTGGAAACACCATATATTTT. The chain employs TRBV6-5 and TRBJ1-3; D perhaps matches TRBD1 (6 bases). Germline V gene lookup returns CDR1 MNHEY and CDR2 SVGAGI. V lost 6 bases, J lost 0 bases, and 12 bases lay in between. This CDR3 is 15 amino acids long.

The J gene is TRBJ2-5, the V gene TRBV5-1; 11 bases are shared with TRBD2. Germline CDR1 is SGHRS and CDR2 is YFSETQ. The ends lost 7 bases at V and 1 base at J; junction bases unmatched: 6. The CDR3 is 15 residues long. CDR3 bases: TGCGCCAGCGGAATGGGACTAGCGGCCCAAGAGACCCAGTACTTC. Translated, it gives CASGMGLAAQETQYF.

The chain carries TRBV5-1 and TRBJ2-1; perhaps TRBD2 as D (7 bases). V shed 4 bases and J shed 7 bases, with 9 bases lying between them. The V gene's germline CDR1 is SGHRS and CDR2 YFSETQ. The CDR3 consists of 12 residues. The DNA for the CDR3 is TGCGCCAGCAGCGAGGGGGGGAATGAGCAGTTCTTC. This sequence encodes CASSEGGNEQFF.

This clone turned up a few times. The chain joins TRBV28 to TRBJ2-2, with D possibly matching TRBD2 (5 bases). V lost 3 bases and J 1 base, leaving 18 bases between the germline ends. The CDR3 loop spans 18 amino acids. Germline V CDR1 and CDR2: MDHEN, SYDVKM. The CDR3 sequence: CASSLTLYRAGNTGELFF. CDR3 sequence (DNA): TGTGCCAGCAGTTTGACCCTGTACCGGGCGGGGAACACCGGGGAGCTGTTTTTT.

Only a few counts were recorded for this clone. This sequence joins TRBV5-4 and TRBJ1-1, with 8 bases that match TRBD1. The junction had 7 bases not matched to a gene; V was cut back by 5 bases and J by 4 bases. The CDR3 loop spans 14 amino acids. Per the germline V gene, CDR1 is SGHNT and CDR2 is YYREEE (reference sequence). For the CDR3, the DNA is TGTGCCAGCAGTTCAGGGGGCACGGTCACTGAAGCTTTCTTT. Its protein is CASSSGGTVTEAFF.